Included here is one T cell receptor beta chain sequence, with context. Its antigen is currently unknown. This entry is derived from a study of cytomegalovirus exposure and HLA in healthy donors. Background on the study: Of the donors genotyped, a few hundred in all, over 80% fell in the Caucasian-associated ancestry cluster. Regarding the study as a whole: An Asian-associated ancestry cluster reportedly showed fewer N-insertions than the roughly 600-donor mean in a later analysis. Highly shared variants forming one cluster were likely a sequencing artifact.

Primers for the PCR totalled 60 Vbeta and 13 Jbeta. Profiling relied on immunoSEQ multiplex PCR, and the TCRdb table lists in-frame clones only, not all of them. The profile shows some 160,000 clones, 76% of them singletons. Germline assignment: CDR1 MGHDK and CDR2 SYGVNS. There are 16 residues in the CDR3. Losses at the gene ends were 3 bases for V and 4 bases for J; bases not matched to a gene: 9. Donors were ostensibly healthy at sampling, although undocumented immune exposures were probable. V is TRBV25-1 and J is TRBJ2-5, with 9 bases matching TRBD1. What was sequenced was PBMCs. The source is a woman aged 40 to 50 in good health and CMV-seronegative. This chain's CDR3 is CASSDSGTGWAETQYF. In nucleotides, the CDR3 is TGTGCCAGCAGTGATTCGGGGACAGGGTGGGCAGAGACCCAGTACTTC.